This TCR beta chain was recovered during a study of T cell responses to AZD1222 COVID-19 vaccine. Study outcomes and limitations: In all cases, repertoires were sampled only after the peak T cell response. White British donors predominated, females outnumbered males, and clonal diversity was possibly underestimated.

Measured with immunoSEQ multiplex PCR; TCRdb has only the in-frame clones, and not every one. Counted here are 150,000 or so clones, around 90% occurring once; the ten biggest clones make up about 6%. For this clone: Its antigen is not identified.

The sequencing here drew on peripheral blood, taken 28 days after the second AZD1222 dose. The TCR sequence derives from an adult who received the AZD1222 COVID-19 vaccine.

Here the CDR3 DNA reads TGTGCCAGCAGTGAAAACGTGGCGGGGCAGCCCCAGCATTTT. It codes for CASSENVAGQPQHF. The chain couples TRBV6-1 to TRBJ1-5; D not resolved. The V end lost 2 bases, the J end lost 7 bases, and 12 bases lay between the germline ends. The CDR3 covers 14 residues. Germline-derived CDR1 and CDR2 are MNHNS and SASEGT.